This section outlines one T cell receptor (beta chain) sequence together with its context. Active moderate-to-severe ophthalmopathy, Clinical Activity Score at least 3, NOSPECS at least 4, under 3 months' duration. About 10 ml of fresh peripheral blood supplied the PBMCs. V lost 4 bases and J lost 6, with 10 bases in between. The CDR3 is 13 amino acids. The V gene's germline CDR1 is SGHRS and CDR2 YFSETQ. These data are taken from a study of T cells in Graves' hyperthyroidism and ophthalmopathy. The CDR3 regions of TCR beta were amplified from RNA transcripts. HTBI primers were used for first-round RT-PCR of the TCR CDR3. TCRdb re-called the multiplex PCR reads with MiXCR, one entry per CDR3 protein. This table holds over 250,000 distinct CDR3 sequences, approximately 15% found once.

The clonotype was recovered from a woman aged 55-70 years with Graves' ophthalmopathy. The chain is built from TRBV5-1 and TRBJ2-2, with D perhaps TRBD1 (5 bases). What was sequenced was blood. The CDR3 DNA reads TGCGCCAGCAGCATCGGACAACCCGGGGAGCTGTTTTTT. Encoded protein: CASSIGQPGELFF.